This paragraph reports one TCR beta chain. The data derive from a study of T cell responses to AZD1222 COVID-19 vaccine. V dropped 0 bases and J dropped 5; count of bases not matched to a gene: 10. Germline values: CDR1 GTSNPN, CDR2 SVGIG (reference sequence). The CDR3 spans 17 residues. Only in-frame clones appear in the TCRdb table, and some are missing; sequencing was by immunoSEQ multiplex PCR. The sample includes some 81,000 clones, approximately 85% seen only once; the top ten take roughly 3.6%. The chain combines TRBV30 with TRBJ2-7, with 13 positions matching TRBD2. This sample comprised peripheral blood, obtained 28 days after the second AZD1222 dose. The TCR originated in an adult who received the AZD1222 COVID-19 vaccine. In DNA, the CDR3 is TGTGCCTGGAGTGTACTTATCCGGACTAGCGGGAGCAACGAGCAGTACTTC. This codes for CAWSVLIRTSGSNEQYF.